The rows below give T cell receptor beta chains drawn from one sample of a study of identical twins. TCRdb re-called the 5' RACE reads through MiXCR, storing one row per CDR3 protein. The sample carries about 240,000 distinct CDR3 sequences, 10% recorded once. The sequenced sample was memory T cells sorted from blood. These receptors all stem from a man in his fifties or sixties in good health. Both conserved end residues are part of each CDR3. The D gene is left open where the match is weak. The size field is filled for only some rows; it gives once, few, many or a size class.

>TRBD2|18|TRBV10-3|TRBJ2-5|few
CAISEGRGAGGGQETQYF
TGTGCCATCAGTGAGGGAAGAGGAGCGGGGGGGGGACAAGAGACCCAGTACTTC
>-|14|TRBV7-2|TRBJ2-3|many
CASSFVSNADTQYF
TGTGCCAGCAGCTTTGTAAGCAACGCGGATACGCAGTATTTT
>TRBD2|16|TRBV19|TRBJ2-2|-
CASASAGGPNTGELFF
TGTGCCAGTGCTTCTGCGGGGGGCCCAAACACCGGGGAGCTGTTTTTT
>-|14|TRBV20-1|TRBJ2-2|once
CSAPGQTNTGELFF
TGCAGTGCTCCCGGGCAGACGAACACCGGGGAGCTGTTTTTT
>-|14|TRBV24-1|TRBJ2-5|many
CATSLGGPQETQYF
TGTGCCACTAGCCTCGGGGGACCACAAGAGACCCAGTACTTC
>-|13|TRBV12-3/TRBV12-4|TRBJ1-2|many
CASSFTDNYGYTF
TGTGCCAGCAGTTTCACTGATAACTATGGCTACACCTTC
>TRBD2|19|TRBV7-6|TRBJ2-6|few
CASSTGFGTRVSGANVLTF
TGTGCCAGCAGCACCGGGTTCGGGACTAGGGTCTCTGGGGCCAACGTCCTGACTTTC
>TRBD1|17|TRBV4-3|TRBJ2-4|many
CASSQAGTGITKNIQYF
TGCGCCAGCAGCCAGGCCGGGACAGGGATAACCAAAAACATTCAGTACTTC
>-|13|TRBV15|TRBJ2-7|few
CATSRDSGYEQYF
TGTGCCACCAGCAGAGATAGCGGTTACGAGCAGTACTTC
>-|16|TRBV5-5|TRBJ2-3|-
CASSPGHVFSTDTQYF
TGTGCCAGCAGCCCGGGACACGTCTTTAGCACAGATACGCAGTATTTT
>TRBD1|16|TRBV6-1|TRBJ2-2|-
CASSPWTGDYTGELFF
TGTGCCAGCAGTCCTTGGACAGGGGACTACACCGGGGAGCTGTTTTTT
>-|14|TRBV7-2|TRBJ1-6|many
CASLEGGWTSPLHF
TGTGCCAGCTTGGAGGGCGGGTGGACTTCACCCCTCCACTTT
>-|15|TRBV5-1|TRBJ2-5|many
CASTLSGRTQETQYF
TGCGCCAGCACCCTCTCAGGACGGACCCAAGAGACCCAGTACTTC
>-|14|TRBV10-3|TRBJ1-1|many
CAISARGQNTEAFF
TGTGCCATCAGTGCGCGGGGGCAGAACACTGAAGCTTTCTTT
>-|13|TRBV7-8|TRBJ2-5|-
CASSPAEQETQYF
TGTGCCAGCAGCCCCGCGGAACAAGAGACCCAGTACTTC
>TRBD1|16|TRBV7-2|TRBJ2-1|-
CASSLGTGGLINEQFF
TGTGCCAGCAGCTTGGGGACAGGGGGCCTCATCAATGAGCAGTTCTTC